The present T cell receptor beta chain was sequenced within a study of graft-versus-host responses after intestinal transplantation. Findings and limits, study-wide: Subjects displaying graft-donor T cell macrochimerism possessed elevated graft-versus-host to host-versus-graft clonal ratios inside allografts. Some GvH clones appeared in ileal mucosa or blood before recipient bone marrow. Early post-transplant HvG declines showed an association with peak circulating GvH clone levels.

With regard to this clone: The antigen remains unidentified.

V lost 1 base, J lost 3 bases, and 8 bases lay in between. Germline CDR1 MGHRA, CDR2 YSYEKL. The CDR3 spans 14 residues. Once graft tissue had been processed, intraepithelial and lamina propria lymphocytes were released. Repertoires were generated with immunoSEQ multiplex PCR, while TCRdb's copy carries only in-frame clones and drops some. The table lists around 15,000 clones, 75% to 85% of them singletons. The sample in question was ileum tissue, obtained about 15 weeks after intestinal transplant. The sequence was obtained from a human patient who received an intestinal transplant, so some T cells may come from the graft donor. This chain uses TRBV4-1 with TRBJ2-3, with D possibly being TRBD1 (6 bases). In DNA, the CDR3 is TGCGCCAGCAGCCAAGTAGGGGGTACAGATACGCAGTATTTT. Translating gives CASSQVGGTDTQYF.